Listed here is a single TCR beta chain. The antigen it binds to is not known. The input lacks base qualities; no much larger clone sits a single base away. The record originates from a study of Tregs in tolerant kidney transplant recipients (dated by TCRdb to the late 2010s). Some background on the complete study: TCRbeta sequencing was used in the study to identify donor-specific regulatory T cells before combined kidney and bone marrow transplantation, and the identified cells were then tracked after transplant. Several methods of expanding Tregs specific for an allogeneic donor were compared by TCRbeta repertoire sequencing in a few healthy controls.

Findings and caveats that apply to the study as a whole: Expanding Tregs with activated donor B cells appeared to identify the most biologically relevant and donor-specific TCRbeta repertoire. Biological reproducibility was not directly addressed, though technical replication error appeared minimal. The study was limited by small patient numbers, and the findings need validation in larger populations and under other immunosuppression protocols.

Thawed PBMCs were FACS-sorted into unstimulated Tregs (CD4+CD25+CD127-), CD4+ non-Tregs (CD4+CD25-), CD4 cells and CD8 cells. Prior to Treg sorting, thawed PBMCs were rested overnight at 37 degrees C with approximately 180 IU/ml IL-2. Blood from healthy controls was obtained either as purchased buffy coats or from healthy volunteers. Healthy control blood was processed to PBMCs by Ficoll density gradient and cryopreserved, and patient PBMCs were collected before and after transplant. For CDR1 and CDR2, the germline V gene lists MGHDK and SYGVNS. The CDR3 spans 15 residues, from the cysteine through the phenylalanine. The retained sequence is limited to the CDR3, 45 bases, with the frame set at the first base. The trim is 0 bases for V and 8 bases for J, with a gap of 11 bases between the germline ends. Genomic DNA was extracted from sorted cells with the QIAGEN DNeasy Blood and Tissue Kit for TCRbeta CDR3 sequencing. High-throughput TCRbeta CDR3 sequencing was carried out commercially through immunoSEQ, with PCR amplification with bias correction and internal controls included. The original methods were these. A unique productive TCRbeta sequence was defined by the CDR3 nucleotide sequence when primers matched, and otherwise by the CDR3 amino acid sequence together with the Vbeta and Jbeta genes. Sorting error was corrected by removing sequences shared between sorted populations at a frequency ratio of 2:1 or less, and the remaining shared sequences were assigned to the higher population. A sequence was defined as donor-reactive if the sequence was expanded at least 5-fold in CFSE-low cells compared with unstimulated cells and had a frequency of at least 0.01% in CFSE-low cells. Jensen-Shannon divergence calculated on the top 100 TCRbeta sequences ranked by frequency was used to measure repertoire divergence. For samples with multiple sequencing runs, sorting error was corrected separately for each run before the runs were pooled. Drawn from immuneACCESS, this table holds only the in-frame rearrangements with V and J called that TCRdb kept. Clones are partly lost; checked studies trace under half to an unresolved V gene and leave the rest unexplained. That table furnishes V, J and clone size, whereas the DNA furnished D and trimming. This sample is represented by roughly 49,000 clones; about 90% of them were singletons. The ten largest clones add up to around 0.7% of the sample.

The sequencing sample was made of Tregs from blood. This TCR derives from a human donor in good health. The chain employs TRBV25-1 and TRBJ1-6; there is no confident call for the D gene. For the CDR3, the sequence is CASSEYTEGDSPLHF. The nucleotide sequence reads TGTGCCAGCAGTGAATATACGGAGGGAGATTCACCCCTCCACTTT.